These 14 T cell receptor beta chains were all obtained from the same sample, sequenced in a study of response to subunit inactivated influenza vaccine. One entry per CDR3 protein, called by TCRdb with MiXCR from the RT-PCR reads. The data contain roughly 180,000 distinct CDR3 sequences, about 9% of them seen just once; the ten biggest clones take up about a tenth. The material sequenced was non-naive T cells sorted from PBMCs, taken on the day of vaccination. These receptors were taken from a man in his fifties or sixties who received an inactivated influenza vaccine.

This clonotype has only a few counts. This sequence joins TRBV20-1 and TRBJ2-7; 9 bases fit TRBD1. CDR3 size: 13 residues. V trimming: 5 bases; J trimming: 7 bases; junction bases outside the gene matches: 9. CDR1 is DFQATT and CDR2 is SNEGSKA in the germline V gene (reference sequence). CDR3 sequence: CSAEGQGSWEQYF. The CDR3 nucleotides are TGCAGTGCTGAGGGACAGGGTTCGTGGGAGCAGTACTTC.

The chain is built from TRBV18 and TRBJ2-7; weak D call: TRBD2 (6 bases). The germline V and J ends were trimmed by 2 bases and 6 bases, with 17 bases remaining between them. Germline V lookup: CDR1 KGHSH, CDR2 LQKENI. The CDR3 loop spans 15 amino acids. Here the CDR3 DNA reads TGTGCCAGCTCACCAATGATAGGGCGGGGAACCGAGCAGTACTTC. Residues: CASSPMIGRGTEQYF.

This clonotype was counted many times. The chain joins TRBV2 to TRBJ2-1, with a possible D match to TRBD1 (7 bases). V lost 6 bases and J 7 bases, leaving 19 bases between the germline ends. The germline V gene encodes CDR1 SNHLY and CDR2 FYNNEI. This CDR3 contains 15 residues. The CDR3 loop is CASRRDSPAGNEQFF. CDR3 bases: TGTGCCAGCAGACGGGACAGCCCGGCGGGGAATGAGCAGTTCTTC.

This clonotype has a single count. The chain joins TRBV12-3 or TRBV12-4 to TRBJ2-1; unclear D gene. The V end lost 6 bases, the J end lost 0 bases, and 9 bases lay between the germline ends. This CDR3 is built from 14 residues. The chain's CDR3 is CASRSALSYNEQFF. Written as DNA, the CDR3 is TGTGCCAGCAGAAGCGCCCTCTCCTACAATGAGCAGTTCTTC.

In its sample, this clonotype was seen many times. The gene calls are TRBV5-1 and TRBJ2-5; D perhaps matches TRBD2 (6 bases). V was shortened by 0 bases and J by 2 bases, with 17 bases between the two germline ends. The germline V gene has CDR1 SGHRS and CDR2 YFSETQ. This CDR3 has 17 residues. The CDR3 is CASSLGIGAGLQETQYF. The DNA of the CDR3 is TGCGCCAGCAGCTTGGGCATAGGGGCCGGACTACAAGAGACCCAGTACTTC.

This clonotype was detected many times. The chain combines TRBV7-9 with TRBJ2-1; D unclear. There are 16 residues in the CDR3. The germline V gene has CDR1 SEHNR and CDR2 FQNEAQ (reference sequence). The V end was cut by 3 bases, the J end by 0 bases, with 12 bases between. CDR3: CASSLPTLSSYNEQFF. CDR3 nucleotides: TGTGCCAGCAGCTTGCCCACGCTGAGCTCCTACAATGAGCAGTTCTTC.

This clonotype was recorded at least ten times. The chain is built from TRBV4-3 and TRBJ2-1; 7 positions match TRBD2. The CDR3 runs 14 residues. The trim removed 3 bases at V and 5 bases at J, leaving 4 bases unmatched. Germline V gene lookup returns CDR1 LGHNA and CDR2 YSLEER. CDR3 sequence reads: CASSQSAGNNEQFF. The CDR3 nucleotides read TGCGCCAGCAGCCAGTCAGCGGGGAACAATGAGCAGTTCTTC.

The chain joins TRBV20-1 to TRBJ2-2, with 9 bases that match TRBD2. The V and J ends lost 3 bases and 5 bases, in that order; junction bases with no gene match: 4. The CDR3 contains 14 residues. From germline, CDR1 is DFQATT and CDR2 SNEGSKA (reference sequence). The CDR3: CSARGLAGTGELFF. The CDR3 nucleotides are TGCAGTGCTAGGGGGCTAGCGGGAACCGGGGAGCTGTTTTTT.

The chain is built from TRBV27 and TRBJ2-1; the match to TRBD1 covers 9 bases. The CDR3 loop spans 15 amino acids. V was clipped by 8 bases and J by 3 bases; unmatched bases: 8. Germline loops: CDR1 MNHEY, CDR2 SMNVEV (reference sequence). The CDR3 sequence: CASAMGTGNYNEQFF. In nucleotides, the CDR3 is TGTGCCAGCGCCATGGGGACAGGGAACTACAATGAGCAGTTCTTC.

This clonotype was seen a handful of times. This chain connects TRBV10-3 to TRBJ2-3; D is unresolved. The germline V and J ends were trimmed by 2 bases and 0 bases, with 9 bases remaining between them. This CDR3 is 15 amino acids long. In germline, CDR1 is ENHRY, CDR2 SYGVKD. The CDR3 DNA sequence: TGTGCCATCAGTGAGACCTGGGTGAGCACAGATACGCAGTATTTT. This codes for CAISETWVSTDTQYF.

This clonotype has just a few counts. This chain links TRBV12-3 or TRBV12-4 with TRBJ2-3; TRBD1 aligns across 7 bases. Trimming took 0 bases from V and 0 from J; bases not matched to a gene: 3. The CDR3 contains 16 residues. CDR3 in DNA: TGTGCCAGCAGTTTAGCAGGGACAGCTAGCACAGATACGCAGTATTTT. It encodes CASSLAGTASTDTQYF.

This clonotype showed up just a few times. The CDR3 coding sequence is TGTGCCAGCAGTTTACGACTAGCCCCTTACAATGAGCAGTTCTTC. Translation: CASSLRLAPYNEQFF. This rearrangement joins TRBV6-5 to TRBJ2-1, with TRBD2 identical over 7 bases. This CDR3 spans 15 amino acids. V lost 4 bases, J lost 4 bases, and 7 bases stayed unmatched. From germline, CDR1 is MNHEY and CDR2 SVGAGI.

The chain has TRBV7-2 and TRBJ2-2; D gene unclear. The CDR3 is 17 amino acids. CDR1 SGHTA and CDR2 FQGNSA come from the germline V gene. Trimming pared 5 bases from V and 2 bases from J, leaving 18 bases between. This CDR3 is CASSQSKVFGNTGELFF. The CDR3 DNA sequence: TGTGCCAGCAGCCAAAGTAAGGTTTTCGGAAACACCGGGGAGCTGTTTTTT.

This clonotype was observed a few times. The CDR3 sequence: CAVQFTDTGELFF. For the CDR3, the DNA is TGTGCCGTACAGTTCACCGACACCGGGGAGCTGTTTTTT. The genes are TRBV12-3 or TRBV12-4 and TRBJ2-2; no clear D gene. This CDR3 has 13 amino acids. V shed 11 bases and J shed 3 bases, with 13 bases lying between them.